This TCR beta chain was obtained from a study of blood T cell repertoires in COVID-19. The germline CDR1 and CDR2 sequences are SNHLY and FYNNEI. The V segment lost 10 bases and the J segment 4 bases; nucleotides outside the gene matches: 6. This CDR3 is built from 13 residues. Data came from immunoSEQ multiplex PCR; TCRdb stores just in-frame clones and leaves some out. The profile shows 200,000 to 300,000 clones, about nine tenths of them singletons. Sequences were obtained from peripheral blood. This chain links TRBV2 with TRBJ1-1, with 10 bases aligning to TRBD1. This clonotype was obtained from a man aged 25 to 45 with COVID-19, enrolled during active disease. The CDR3 DNA follows: TGTGCCACCACGGGACAGGGGAGCACTGAAGCTTTCTTT. Amino acid sequence: CATTGQGSTEAFF.